This T cell receptor beta chain was sequenced in a study of control samples from healthy donors and cancer patients. Sequencing was performed with immunoSEQ multiplex PCR; in TCRdb, only in-frame clones are kept and a portion is missing. The sample lists 250,000 to 300,000 clones; over 75% were seen once. The CDR3 consists of 13 residues. Germline CDR1 and CDR2: SGHRS and YFSETQ. The trim removed 5 bases at V and 7 bases at J, leaving 6 bases unmatched. The sequencing sample was made of PBMCs. The chain is built from TRBV5-1 and TRBJ2-4; 7 nucleotides align to TRBD1. The source is a woman aged 55-70 years with lung cancer. The chain's CDR3 is CASRRQGGNIQYF. Written as DNA, the CDR3 is TGCGCCAGCAGAAGACAGGGTGGGAACATTCAGTACTTC.